The next 30 T cell receptor beta chains were all read from a single sample in a study of cytomegalovirus exposure and HLA in healthy donors. Amplification used 60 Vbeta primers and 13 Jbeta primers. The repertoire was sequenced with immunoSEQ multiplex PCR; TCRdb's copy has only in-frame clones and lacks some. Of 140,000 to 150,000 clones in the sample, approximately 70% were seen once. The sequencing sample was made of PBMCs. All receptors derive from a woman aged 55-70 years in good health and CMV-seropositive.

The gene calls are TRBV2 and TRBJ1-2, with unresolved D. V lost 3 bases to trimming and J lost 8 bases, with 16 bases between them. The CDR3 totals 14 residues. Germline V gene sequence: CDR1 SNHLY, CDR2 FYNNEI. CDR3 sequence reads: CASSEGGPREGYTF. Here the CDR3 DNA reads TGTGCCAGCAGTGAGGGTGGGCCTCGGGAAGGCTACACCTTC. The full variable domain, in which reference TRBV2 and TRBJ1-2 provide the parts outside the CDR3, is EPEVTQTPSHQVTQMGQEVILRCVPISNHLYFYWYRQILGQKVEFLVSFYNNEISEKSEIFDDQFSVERPDGSNFTLKIRSTKLEDSAMYFCASSEGGPREGYTFGSGTRLTVV.

The rearrangement joins TRBV6-5 to TRBJ2-7; TRBD1 matches 7 bases. Looked up from germline, CDR1 is MNHEY and CDR2 is SVGAGI. Trimming cost V 6 bases and J 9 bases; bases outside gene matches: 14. The CDR3 runs 14 residues. DNA for the CDR3: TGTGCCAGCAGCCCCGGGACAGCCTCCTTTAGGCAGTACTTC. This translates into CASSPGTASFRQYF.

The CDR3 sequence is CASPILTDGNGYTF. The CDR3 DNA reads as TGTGCCAGTCCCATACTGACAGATGGGAATGGCTACACCTTC. The J gene is TRBJ1-2, the V gene TRBV19, with D tentatively TRBD1 (5 bases). Germline values: CDR1 LNHDA, CDR2 SQIVND (reference sequence). Trimming took 8 bases from V and 6 from J, leaving 19 bases between them. This CDR3 has 14 amino acids.

The rearrangement uses TRBV5-4 and TRBJ1-1; 9 positions match TRBD1. The length of the CDR3 is 14 residues. Germline loops: CDR1 SGHNT, CDR2 YYREEE (reference sequence). J lost 3 bases, V lost 4 bases, and 4 bases had no gene match. DNA of the CDR3: TGTGCCAGCAGCAAACAGGGGGCGCACACTGAAGCTTTCTTT. It encodes CASSKQGAHTEAFF.

The CDR3 sequence is CASSLAGTRGWTEAFF. CDR3 DNA: TGTGCCAGCAGCCTGGCCGGGACAAGGGGGTGGACTGAAGCTTTCTTT. The gene calls are TRBV7-9 and TRBJ1-1; TRBD1 might be the D (6 bases). CDR1 SEHNR and CDR2 FQNEAQ come from the germline V gene (reference sequence). The CDR3 contains 16 residues. Between the trimmed V and J ends, which lost 5 bases and 5 bases, there was a span of 21 bases.

The chain is built from TRBV9 and TRBJ2-3; D remains unclear. Germline V gives CDR1 SGDLS, CDR2 YYNGEE. V lost 1 base and J lost 4, with 7 bases in between. The CDR3 sequence is 13 residues long. The CDR3 loop reads CASSVLLADTQYF. In DNA form, the CDR3 reads TGTGCCAGCAGCGTACTTCTCGCAGATACGCAGTATTTT.

Worth noting for this clone: One junction end does not reproduce the germline sequence, and a read error may be involved. Other nucleotide sequences from this sample produce the same CDR3. The V call is TRBV7-6, the J call TRBJ1-2; no definite D call. The germline V gene has CDR1 SGHVS and CDR2 FNYEAQ. The CDR3 consists of 13 residues. CDR3 region: CASSPQGNYGYTF. As DNA, the CDR3 is TGTGCCAGCAGCCCCCAAGGCAACTATGGCTACACCTTT.

This chain's CDR3 is CSVRQGSHEQYF. Written as DNA, the CDR3 is TGCAGCGTAAGACAGGGATCACACGAGCAGTACTTC. J is TRBJ2-5 and V is TRBV29-1, with 7 bases that match TRBD1. The J call may not be correct, given that the DNA end is closer to TRBJ2-7. CDR3 length: 12 amino acids. CDR1 SQVTM and CDR2 ANQGSEA come from the germline V gene.

This clone was recorded a few times. The chain uses TRBV9 and TRBJ2-7; TRBD2 matches at 9 bases. V lost 4 bases, J lost 2 bases, and 7 bases stayed unmatched. There are 15 residues in the CDR3. CDR1 is SGDLS and CDR2 is YYNGEE in the germline V gene. CDR3 region: CASSPRVAGAYEQYF. For the CDR3, the DNA is TGTGCCAGCAGCCCTAGGGTAGCGGGAGCCTACGAGCAGTACTTC.

This CDR3 is CSVGGNGYTF. CDR3 bases: TGCAGCGTTGGAGGGAATGGCTACACCTTC. The chain uses TRBV29-1 and TRBJ1-2; D not certain. Germline CDR1 is SQVTM and CDR2 is ANQGSEA. Deletions cut 4 bases from V and 6 bases from J, with 6 bases between. The CDR3 contains 10 residues.

The chain recombines TRBV6-5 with TRBJ1-2; the D is unclear. This CDR3 region has 13 residues. Per the germline V gene, CDR1 is MNHEY and CDR2 is SVGAGI. The V gene lost 7 bases and the J gene lost 8 bases, with 17 bases spanning the gap. CDR3: CASTPEPGRGYTF. As DNA, the CDR3 is TGTGCCAGCACCCCGGAACCCGGGAGGGGCTACACCTTC.

Here the CDR3 reads CASSFRQSSYEQYF. The CDR3 region has the DNA TGTGCCAGCAGCTTCAGACAGAGCTCCTACGAGCAGTACTTC. The chain is built from TRBV5-4 and TRBJ2-7; TRBD1 might be the D (5 bases). Germline V gene data show CDR1 as SGHNT and CDR2 as YYREEE (reference sequence). Trimming stripped 2 bases from V and 0 bases from J, with 9 bases between. This CDR3 has 14 amino acids.

V is TRBV11-1 and J is TRBJ1-4, with 7 bases matching TRBD1. V lost 3 bases, J lost 4 bases, and 8 bases stayed unmatched. Germline CDR1 and CDR2: SGHAT and FQDESV (reference sequence). The CDR3 loop spans 16 amino acids. The CDR3 protein is CASSFDRDSFNEKLFF. The CDR3 bases are TGTGCCAGCAGCTTTGACCGGGACAGCTTTAATGAAAAACTGTTTTTT.

This clone was counted only a few times. CDR3 sequence: CASSWAGGQDRTDTQYF. CDR3 DNA: TGTGCCAGCAGCTGGGCAGGGGGCCAAGATCGCACAGATACGCAGTATTTT. This chain connects TRBV5-5 to TRBJ2-3; 8 positions agree with TRBD1. Germline assignment: CDR1 SGHKS and CDR2 YYEKEE (reference sequence). The CDR3 spans 17 residues. Trimming took 3 bases from V and 1 from J; bases not matched to a gene: 10.

The sample holds a few counts of this clone. This chain links TRBV6-5 with TRBJ1-1; TRBD1 agrees at 8 bases. This CDR3 comprises 14 residues. The ends lost 6 bases at V and 5 bases at J; junction bases unmatched: 8. The germline gives CDR1 MNHEY, CDR2 SVGAGI. DNA for the CDR3: TGTGCCAGCAGAACACAGGGGGTCTGGACTGAAGCTTTCTTT. It yields the protein CASRTQGVWTEAFF.

This clone was counted once. CDR3 loop: CASSLGAGATDTQYF. DNA for the CDR3: TGTGCCAGCAGCTTAGGGGCGGGAGCCACAGATACGCAGTATTTT. V and J are TRBV7-3 and TRBJ2-3, with 7 nucleotides matching TRBD2. With V trimmed by 2 bases and J by 2 bases, 4 bases remained unmatched. In germline, CDR1 is SGHTA, CDR2 FQGTGA. The CDR3 extends over 15 amino acids.

This clone was picked up a small number of times. The same CDR3 also results from other DNA sequences found in this sample. The genes are TRBV5-4 and TRBJ2-7, with 8 bases lining up with TRBD1. Looked up from germline, CDR1 is SGHNT and CDR2 is YYREEE (reference sequence). With V trimmed by 4 bases and J by 4 bases, 10 bases remained unmatched. The CDR3 runs to 15 residues. The CDR3 coding sequence is TGTGCCAGCAGCCTAGGACAGGGAAGGTCGTACGAGCAGTACTTC. Protein sequence: CASSLGQGRSYEQYF.

The chain carries TRBV19 and TRBJ1-1, with TRBD1 matching 9 bases. Germline V gene data show CDR1 as LNHDA and CDR2 as SQIVND (reference sequence). This CDR3 has 16 residues. The J segment lost 5 bases and the V segment lost 5 bases, leaving 12 bases of the junction unmatched. The CDR3 region has the DNA TGTGCCAGTAGTTTTCCGGGACAGGGATTGCGGACTGAAGCTTTCTTT. It yields the protein CASSFPGQGLRTEAFF.

J is TRBJ1-1 and V is TRBV5-3, with 7 bases identical to TRBD1. TRBV5-3 counts as an open reading frame of uncertain function. V lost 1 base, J lost 4 bases, and 4 bases stayed unmatched. The CDR3 runs to 14 residues. The CDR3 DNA reads as TGTGCCAGAAGCTTGAGCAGGGGGATCACTGAAGCTTTCTTT. Translated: CARSLSRGITEAFF.

The gene calls are TRBV27 and TRBJ1-2, with D possibly matching TRBD1 (6 bases). V lost 5 bases and J lost 8, with 12 bases in between. The CDR3 is made up of 12 amino acids. Germline V gives CDR1 MNHEY, CDR2 SMNVEV (reference sequence). The CDR3 nucleotides read TGTGCCAGCAGTGCACAGGGTGTAGGCTACACCTTC. The encoded protein is CASSAQGVGYTF.

This clone showed up just a few times. The chain is built from TRBV5-1 and TRBJ1-5; 8 positions match TRBD1. The CDR3 length is 15 residues. Germline CDR1 reads SGHRS; CDR2 reads YFSETQ. J lost 6 bases, V lost 0 bases, and 5 bases had no gene match. CDR3 nucleotides: TGCGCCAGCAGCTTGGAGGGACAGGTAGGTCAGCCCCAGCATTTT. Its translation: CASSLEGQVGQPQHF.

The chain recombines TRBV5-1 with TRBJ2-1, with 12 bases fitting TRBD2. Germline V lookup: CDR1 SGHRS, CDR2 YFSETQ. The CDR3 is 15 residues long. The trim removed 3 bases at V and 10 bases at J, leaving 8 bases unmatched. The CDR3 DNA sequence: TGCGCCAGCAGCTCCTCTAGCGGGAGGGCCCACGAGCAGTTCTTC. It codes for CASSSSSGRAHEQFF.

The chain employs TRBV14 and TRBJ2-3; 9 positions match TRBD2. Germline assignment: CDR1 SGHDN and CDR2 FVKESK. The V and J ends lost 0 bases and 2 bases, in that order; junction bases with no gene match: 9. This CDR3 has 18 amino acids. The CDR3 coding sequence is TGTGCCAGCAGCCAAGACTTCCTTGGCGGGAGGGCCACAGATACGCAGTATTTT. This gives the protein CASSQDFLGGRATDTQYF.

The J gene is TRBJ2-1, the V gene TRBV7-8; no definite D call. V lost 3 bases, J lost 7 bases, and 4 bases lay in between. Per germline, CDR1 SGHVS and CDR2 FQNEAQ. The CDR3 contains 11 residues. This CDR3 is CASSFKNEQFF. CDR3 nucleotides: TGTGCCAGCAGCTTTAAAAATGAGCAGTTCTTC.

The chain is built from TRBV28 and TRBJ1-1; TRBD1 matches at 10 bases. V shed 7 bases and J 4 bases; nucleotides not matched to a gene: 6. The CDR3 contains 14 residues. Per the germline V gene, CDR1 is MDHEN and CDR2 is SYDVKM. The CDR3 DNA is TGTGCCAGCACCCGGACAGGGGGGGTCACTGAAGCTTTCTTT. It translates to CASTRTGGVTEAFF. The full variable domain, completed using reference TRBV28 and TRBJ1-1, is DVKVTQSSRYLVKRTGEKVFLECVQDMDHENMFWYRQDPGLGLRLIYFSYDVKMKEKGDIPEGYSVSREKKERFSLILESASTNQTSMYLCASTRTGGVTEAFFGQGTRLTVV.

This clone was counted between two and nine times. This chain connects TRBV7-3 to TRBJ2-1; the match to TRBD2 covers 9 bases. J gave up 4 bases and V 3 bases, and 1 base lay outside the gene matches. From germline, CDR1 is SGHTA and CDR2 FQGTGA. CDR3 size: 14 residues. This chain's CDR3 is CASSLLAGYNEQFF. The CDR3 coding sequence is TGTGCCAGCAGCTTGCTAGCGGGATACAATGAGCAGTTCTTC.

V usage is TRBV9 and J usage is TRBJ2-7, with 9 bases aligning to TRBD1. With 4 bases clipped from V and 7 bases from J, the junction kept 6 bases outside the gene matches. CDR1 SGDLS and CDR2 YYNGEE come from the germline V gene. The CDR3 totals 13 residues. Here the CDR3 reads CASSSGQGGEQYF. CDR3 DNA sequence: TGTGCCAGCAGCTCGGGACAGGGCGGAGAGCAGTACTTC.

The rearrangement links TRBV9 to TRBJ1-2; D gene uncertain. The CDR3 has 17 amino acids. V shed 0 bases and J shed 0 bases, with 15 bases lying between them. Germline loops: CDR1 SGDLS, CDR2 YYNGEE. CDR3 in DNA: TGTGCCAGCAGCGTAGCTCCCGTGATAACAGCTAACTATGGCTACACCTTC. Translating gives CASSVAPVITANYGYTF.

This clone has a handful of counts. The genes are TRBV28 and TRBJ1-3, with 7 bases identical to TRBD1. Trimming removed 6 bases from V and 5 bases from J; junction bases left unmatched: 10. The germline CDR1 and CDR2 sequences are MDHEN and SYDVKM. This CDR3 region has 15 residues. The CDR3 is CASSSGGGKRNTIYF. The CDR3 nucleotides read TGTGCCAGCAGCAGCGGAGGGGGCAAGAGAAACACCATATATTTT. The full variable domain, rest sourced from reference TRBV28 and TRBJ1-3, is DVKVTQSSRYLVKRTGEKVFLECVQDMDHENMFWYRQDPGLGLRLIYFSYDVKMKEKGDIPEGYSVSREKKERFSLILESASTNQTSMYLCASSSGGGKRNTIYFGEGSWLTVV.

The chain combines TRBV30 with TRBJ1-1, with 7 bases fitting TRBD1. The trim removed 7 bases at V and 0 bases at J, leaving 2 bases unmatched. The germline V gene has CDR1 GTSNPN and CDR2 SVGIG (reference sequence). The CDR3 is 12 amino acids. The CDR3 nucleotides are TGTGCCTCCGACAGGGTGAACACTGAAGCTTTCTTT. Translating it yields CASDRVNTEAFF. Together with reference TRBV30 and TRBJ1-1, the CDR3 gives the full variable domain: SQTIHQWPATLVQPVGSPLSLECTVEGTSNPNLYWYRQAAGRGLQLLFYSVGIGQISSEVPQNLSASRPQDRQFILSSKKLLLSDSGFYLCASDRVNTEAFFGQGTRLTVV.